The next 4 T cell receptor beta chains were all read from a single sample in a study of blood T cell repertoires in COVID-19. Here immunoSEQ multiplex PCR was the method, and the copy in TCRdb shows in-frame clones only, minus some. Of 350,000 or so clones detected, around 88% appear once; the ten largest clones hold 1.5% to 2%. Sequenced sample: peripheral blood. These receptors came from a woman aged 30 to 39 with COVID-19, enrolled during active disease.

The chain couples TRBV27 to TRBJ1-2; D perhaps matches TRBD1 (6 bases). The length of the CDR3 is 13 residues. Germline V gives CDR1 MNHEY, CDR2 SMNVEV (reference sequence). Trimming shortened V by 6 bases and J by 7 bases, and 15 bases separated the two germline ends. The CDR3 spells CASSSTLGGGYTF. The CDR3 bases are TGTGCCAGCAGCTCGACTTTAGGGGGTGGCTACACCTTC.

This chain links TRBV3-1 (or the pseudogene TRBV3-2) with TRBJ1-1; TRBD1 is a possible D gene (6 bases). This CDR3 region has 14 residues. From germline, CDR1 is LGHDT and CDR2 YNNKEL (reference sequence). V lost 5 bases and J 3 bases, leaving 13 bases between the germline ends. The CDR3 DNA reads as TGTGCCAGCAGCGAGCAGGGGCTGCACACTGAAGCTTTCTTT. Protein product: CASSEQGLHTEAFF.

CDR3 sequence: CASSYYSGNTIYF. The CDR3 coding sequence is TGTGCCAGCAGCTACTACTCTGGAAACACCATATATTTT. This chain connects TRBV5-4 to TRBJ1-3; D gene unclear. The CDR3 runs to 13 residues. Trimming took 3 bases from V and 0 from J, leaving 4 bases between them. The germline V gene has CDR1 SGHNT and CDR2 YYREEE (reference sequence).

The chain uses TRBV9 and TRBJ2-1; 7 bases match TRBD2. The germline V gene has CDR1 SGDLS and CDR2 YYNGEE. CDR3 length equals 14 residues. Germline trimming cut 4 bases from V and 6 bases from J; bases unmatched to any gene: 7. CDR3 residues: CASSTGTMGNEQFF. The DNA for the CDR3 is TGTGCCAGCAGCACCGGGACTATGGGCAATGAGCAGTTCTTC.